In this sample, the clone carrying this TCR beta chain turned up a few times. Its antigen is unidentified. This CDR3 is 17 amino acids long. After removal of 3 bases from V and 5 bases from J, the junction contained 8 bases not matched to a gene. CDR1 is SNHLY and CDR2 is FYNNEI in the germline V gene. The data derive from a study of CD8 T cells in ankylosing spondylitis. General study results and limits: The clones that were linked to disease were reported to be significantly enriched in matched synovial fluid samples from ankylosing spondylitis patients. It appeared that ankylosing spondylitis blood was characterized by a TCR beta motif of about eight highly homologous variants.

MiXCR was run by TCRdb on the 5' RACE reads, yielding one entry per CDR3 protein. The sample has fewer than 450,000 distinct CDR3 sequences; roughly 15% are singletons. The rearrangement uses TRBV2 and TRBJ2-5; 14 nucleotides match TRBD2. The receptor comes from a male donor with ankylosing spondylitis. Sequencing input: blood, either unsorted or a sorted T cell fraction (not recorded which). This chain's CDR3 is CASSDWGTSGSAETQYF. The CDR3, as DNA: TGTGCCAGCAGTGATTGGGGGACTAGCGGGAGCGCCGAGACCCAGTACTTC.